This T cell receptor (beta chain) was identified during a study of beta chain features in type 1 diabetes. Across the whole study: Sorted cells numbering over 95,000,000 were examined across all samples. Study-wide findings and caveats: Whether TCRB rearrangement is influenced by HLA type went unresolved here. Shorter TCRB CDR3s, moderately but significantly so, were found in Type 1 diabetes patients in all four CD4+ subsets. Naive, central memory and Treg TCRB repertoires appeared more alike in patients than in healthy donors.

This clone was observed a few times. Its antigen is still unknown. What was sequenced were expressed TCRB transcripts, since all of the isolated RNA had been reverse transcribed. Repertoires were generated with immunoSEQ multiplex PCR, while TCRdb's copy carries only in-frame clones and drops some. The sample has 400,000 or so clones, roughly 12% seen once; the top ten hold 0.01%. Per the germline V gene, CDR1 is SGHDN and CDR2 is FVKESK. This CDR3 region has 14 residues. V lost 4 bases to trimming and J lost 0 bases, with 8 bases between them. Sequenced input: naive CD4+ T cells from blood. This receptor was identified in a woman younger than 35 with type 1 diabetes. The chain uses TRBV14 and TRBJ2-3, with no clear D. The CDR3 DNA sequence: TGTGCCAGCAGCCCTCTAATGAGCACAGATACGCAGTATTTT. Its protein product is CASSPLMSTDTQYF. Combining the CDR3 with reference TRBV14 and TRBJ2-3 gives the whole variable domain EAGVTQFPSHSVIEKGQTVTLRCDPISGHDNLYWYRRVMGKEIKFLLHFVKESKQDESGMPNNRFLAERTGGTYSTLKVQPAELEDSGVYFCASSPLMSTDTQYFGPGTRLTVL.